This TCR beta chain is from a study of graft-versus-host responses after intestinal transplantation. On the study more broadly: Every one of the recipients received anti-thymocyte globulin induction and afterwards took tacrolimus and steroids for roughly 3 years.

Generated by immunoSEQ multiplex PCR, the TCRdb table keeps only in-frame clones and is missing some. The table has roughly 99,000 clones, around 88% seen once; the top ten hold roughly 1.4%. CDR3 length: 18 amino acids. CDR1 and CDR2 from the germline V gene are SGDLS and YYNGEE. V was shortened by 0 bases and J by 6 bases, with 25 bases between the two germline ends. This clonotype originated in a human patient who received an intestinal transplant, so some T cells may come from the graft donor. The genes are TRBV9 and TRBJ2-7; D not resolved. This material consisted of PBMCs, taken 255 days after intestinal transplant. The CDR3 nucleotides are TGTGCCAGCAGCGTAGGGTCCCCCTCAGGTCTCCACGCTGCCGAGCAGTACTTC. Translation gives CASSVGSPSGLHAAEQYF.